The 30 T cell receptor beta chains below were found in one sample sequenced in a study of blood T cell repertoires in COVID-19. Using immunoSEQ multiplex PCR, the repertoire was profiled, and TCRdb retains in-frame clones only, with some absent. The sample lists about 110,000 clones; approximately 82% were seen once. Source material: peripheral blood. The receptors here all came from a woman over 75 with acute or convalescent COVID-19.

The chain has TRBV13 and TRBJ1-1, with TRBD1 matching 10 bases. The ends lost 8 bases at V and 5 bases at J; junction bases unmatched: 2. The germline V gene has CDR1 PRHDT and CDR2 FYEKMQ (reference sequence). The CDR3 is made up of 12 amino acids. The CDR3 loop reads CASGDRGTEAFF. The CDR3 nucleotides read TGTGCCAGCGGGGACAGGGGTACTGAAGCTTTCTTT.

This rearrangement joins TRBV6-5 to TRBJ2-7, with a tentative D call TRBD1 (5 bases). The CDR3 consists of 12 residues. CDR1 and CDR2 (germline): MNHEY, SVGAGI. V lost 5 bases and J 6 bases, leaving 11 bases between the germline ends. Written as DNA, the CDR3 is TGTGCCAGCAGTCCTACAGGCGCCGAGCAGTACTTC. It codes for CASSPTGAEQYF.

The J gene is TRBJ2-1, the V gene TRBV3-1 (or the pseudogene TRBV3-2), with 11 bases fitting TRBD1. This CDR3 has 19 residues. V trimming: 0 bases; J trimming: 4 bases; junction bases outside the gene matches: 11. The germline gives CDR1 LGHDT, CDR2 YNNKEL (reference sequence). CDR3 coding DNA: TGTGCCAGCAGCCAAGATCCGCCGACCGGGACAGGGGGGTACAATGAGCAGTTCTTC. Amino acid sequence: CASSQDPPTGTGGYNEQFF.

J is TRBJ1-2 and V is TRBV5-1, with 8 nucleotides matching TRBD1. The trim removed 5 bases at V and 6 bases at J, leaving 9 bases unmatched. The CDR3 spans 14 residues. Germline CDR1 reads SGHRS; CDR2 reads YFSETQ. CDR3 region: CASRLTTGGDGYTF. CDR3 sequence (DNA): TGCGCCAGCAGGCTGACCACAGGGGGTGATGGCTACACCTTC. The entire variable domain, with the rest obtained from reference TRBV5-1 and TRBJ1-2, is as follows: KAGVTQTPRYLIKTRGQQVTLSCSPISGHRSVSWYQQTPGQGLQFLFEYFSETQRNKGNFPGRFSGRQFSNSRSEMNVSTLELGDSALYLCASRLTTGGDGYTFGSGTRLTVV.

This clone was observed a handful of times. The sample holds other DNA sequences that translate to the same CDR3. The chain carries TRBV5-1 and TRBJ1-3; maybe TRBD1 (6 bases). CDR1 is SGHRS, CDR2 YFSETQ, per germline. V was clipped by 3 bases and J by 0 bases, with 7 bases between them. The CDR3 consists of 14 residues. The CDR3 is CASSSDSSGNTIYF. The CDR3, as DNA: TGCGCCAGCAGCTCGGACAGCTCTGGAAACACCATATATTTT.

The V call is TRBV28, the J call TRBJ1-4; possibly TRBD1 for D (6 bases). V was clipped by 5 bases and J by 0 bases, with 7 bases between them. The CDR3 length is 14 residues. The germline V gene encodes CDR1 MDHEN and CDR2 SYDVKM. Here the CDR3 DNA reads TGTGCCAGCAGTCAGGGGCCAACTAATGAAAAACTGTTTTTT. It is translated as CASSQGPTNEKLFF.

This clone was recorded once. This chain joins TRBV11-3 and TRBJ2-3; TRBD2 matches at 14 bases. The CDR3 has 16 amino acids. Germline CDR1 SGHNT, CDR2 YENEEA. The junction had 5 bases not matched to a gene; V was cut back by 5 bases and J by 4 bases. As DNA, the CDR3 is TGTGCCAGCAGCCCGGGACTAGCGGGAGAGTCAGATACGCAGTATTTT. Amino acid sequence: CASSPGLAGESDTQYF.

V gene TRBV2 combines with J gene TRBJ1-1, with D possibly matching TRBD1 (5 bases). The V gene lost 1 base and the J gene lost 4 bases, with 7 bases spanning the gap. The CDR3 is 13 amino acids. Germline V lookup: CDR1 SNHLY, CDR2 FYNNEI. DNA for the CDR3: TGTGCCAGCAGTGAAGAGGGGCCCACTGAAGCTTTCTTT. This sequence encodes CASSEEGPTEAFF.

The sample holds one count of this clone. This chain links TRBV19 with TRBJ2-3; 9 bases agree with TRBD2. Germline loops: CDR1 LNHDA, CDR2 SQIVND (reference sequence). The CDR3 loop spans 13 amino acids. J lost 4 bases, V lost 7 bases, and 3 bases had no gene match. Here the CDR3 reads CASMVAGADTQYF. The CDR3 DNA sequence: TGTGCCAGTATGGTAGCGGGAGCAGATACGCAGTATTTT. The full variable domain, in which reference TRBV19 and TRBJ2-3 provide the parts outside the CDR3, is DGGITQSPKYLFRKEGQNVTLSCEQNLNHDAMYWYRQDPGQGLRLIYYSQIVNDFQKGDIAEGYSVSREKKESFPLTVTSAQKNPTAFYLCASMVAGADTQYFGPGTRLTVL.

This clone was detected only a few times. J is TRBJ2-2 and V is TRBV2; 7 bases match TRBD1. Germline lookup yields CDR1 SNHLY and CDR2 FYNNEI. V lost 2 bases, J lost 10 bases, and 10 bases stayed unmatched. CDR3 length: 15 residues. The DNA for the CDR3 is TGTGCCAGCAGTGAAACCCTCACAGGGGTTGTGGAGCTGTTTTTT. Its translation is CASSETLTGVVELFF.

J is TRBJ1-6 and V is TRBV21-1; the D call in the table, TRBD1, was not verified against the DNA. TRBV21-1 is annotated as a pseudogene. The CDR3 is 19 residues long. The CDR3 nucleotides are TGTGCCAGCAGAGACCGGGACAGGGGCCCTCGGGGACGTAATTCACCCCTCCACTTT. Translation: CASRDRDRGPRGRNSPLHF.

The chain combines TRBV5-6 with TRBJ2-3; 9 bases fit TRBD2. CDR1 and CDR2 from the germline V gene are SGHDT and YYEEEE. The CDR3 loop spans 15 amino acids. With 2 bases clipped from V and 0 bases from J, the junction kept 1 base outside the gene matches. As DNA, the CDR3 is TGTGCCAGCAGCTTCGCGGGGGGGAGCACAGATACGCAGTATTTT. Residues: CASSFAGGSTDTQYF. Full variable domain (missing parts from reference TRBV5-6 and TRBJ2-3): DAGVTQSPTHLIKTRGQQVTLRCSPKSGHDTVSWYQQALGQGPQFIFQYYEEEERQRGNFPDRFSGHQFPNYSSELNVNALLLGDSALYLCASSFAGGSTDTQYFGPGTRLTVL.

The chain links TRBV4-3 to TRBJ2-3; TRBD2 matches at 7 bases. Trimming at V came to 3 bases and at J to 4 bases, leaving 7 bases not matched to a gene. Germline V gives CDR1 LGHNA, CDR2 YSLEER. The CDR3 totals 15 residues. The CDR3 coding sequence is TGCGCCAGCAGCCATGGGGGAGGGCCCTCAGATACGCAGTATTTT. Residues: CASSHGGGPSDTQYF.

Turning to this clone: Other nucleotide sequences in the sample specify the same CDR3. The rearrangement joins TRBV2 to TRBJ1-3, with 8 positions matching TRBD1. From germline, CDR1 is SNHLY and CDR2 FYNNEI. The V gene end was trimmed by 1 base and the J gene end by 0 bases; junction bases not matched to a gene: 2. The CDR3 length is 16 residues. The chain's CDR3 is CASSEGTGNSGNTIYF. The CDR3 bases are TGTGCCAGCAGTGAAGGGACAGGGAACTCTGGAAACACCATATATTTT. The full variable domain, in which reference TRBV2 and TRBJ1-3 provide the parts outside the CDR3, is EPEVTQTPSHQVTQMGQEVILRCVPISNHLYFYWYRQILGQKVEFLVSFYNNEISEKSEIFDDQFSVERPDGSNFTLKIRSTKLEDSAMYFCASSEGTGNSGNTIYFGEGSWLTVV.

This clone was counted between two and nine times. The CDR3 reads CASSGTGGNQPQHF. The CDR3 DNA is TGTGCCAGTAGTGGAACAGGGGGTAATCAGCCCCAGCATTTT. The chain links TRBV19 to TRBJ1-5, with 8 bases matching TRBD1. V lost 5 bases, J lost 4 bases, and 4 bases stayed unmatched. The CDR3 has 14 residues. CDR1 is LNHDA and CDR2 is SQIVND in the germline V gene (reference sequence).

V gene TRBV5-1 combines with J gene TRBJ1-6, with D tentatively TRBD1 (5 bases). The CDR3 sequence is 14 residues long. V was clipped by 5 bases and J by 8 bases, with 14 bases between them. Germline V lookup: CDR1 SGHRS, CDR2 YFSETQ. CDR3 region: CASSSSGPDSPLHF. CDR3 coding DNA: TGCGCCAGCAGTTCTTCAGGGCCCGATTCACCCCTCCACTTT.

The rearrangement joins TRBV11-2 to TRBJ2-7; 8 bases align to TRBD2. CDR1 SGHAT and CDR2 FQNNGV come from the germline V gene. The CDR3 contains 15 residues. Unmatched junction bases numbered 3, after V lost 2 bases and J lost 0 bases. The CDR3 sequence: CASSLSGRSSYEQYF. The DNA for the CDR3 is TGTGCCAGCAGCTTAAGCGGGAGAAGCTCCTACGAGCAGTACTTC. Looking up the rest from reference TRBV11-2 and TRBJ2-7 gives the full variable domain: EAGVAQSPRYKIIEKRQSVAFWCNPISGHATLYWYQQILGQGPKLLIQFQNNGVVDDSQLPKDRFSAERLKGVDSTLKIQPAKLEDSAVYLCASSLSGRSSYEQYFGPGTRLTVT.

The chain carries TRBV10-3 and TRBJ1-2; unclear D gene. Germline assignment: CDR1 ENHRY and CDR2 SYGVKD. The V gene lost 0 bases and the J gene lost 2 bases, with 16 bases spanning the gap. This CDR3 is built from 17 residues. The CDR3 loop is CAISESGRITQNYGYTF. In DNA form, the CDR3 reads TGTGCCATCAGTGAGTCGGGCCGAATAACACAGAACTATGGCTACACCTTC.

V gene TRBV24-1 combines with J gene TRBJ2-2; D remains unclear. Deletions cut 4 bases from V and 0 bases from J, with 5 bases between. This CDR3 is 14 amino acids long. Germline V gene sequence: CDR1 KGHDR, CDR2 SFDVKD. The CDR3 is CATSDTTNTGELFF. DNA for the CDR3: TGTGCCACCAGTGACACAACGAACACCGGGGAGCTGTTTTTT.

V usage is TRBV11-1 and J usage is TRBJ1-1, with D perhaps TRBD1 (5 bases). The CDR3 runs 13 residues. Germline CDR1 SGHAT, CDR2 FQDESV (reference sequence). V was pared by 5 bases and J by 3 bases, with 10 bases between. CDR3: CASSPTGYTEAFF. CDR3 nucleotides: TGTGCCAGCAGCCCCACAGGATACACTGAAGCTTTCTTT.

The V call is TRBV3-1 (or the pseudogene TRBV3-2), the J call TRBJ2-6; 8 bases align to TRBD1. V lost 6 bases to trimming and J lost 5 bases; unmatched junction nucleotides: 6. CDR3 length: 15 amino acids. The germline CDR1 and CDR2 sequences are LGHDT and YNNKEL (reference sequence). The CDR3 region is CASRGTGGRANVLTF. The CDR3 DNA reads TGTGCCAGCAGGGGAACAGGGGGAAGGGCCAACGTCCTGACTTTC.

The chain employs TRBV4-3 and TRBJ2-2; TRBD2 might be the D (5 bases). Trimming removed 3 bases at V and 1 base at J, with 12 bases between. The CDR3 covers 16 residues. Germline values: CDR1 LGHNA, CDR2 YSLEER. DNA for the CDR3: TGCGCCAGCAGCCAGTTCATAGGGAGGAACACCGGGGAGCTGTTTTTT. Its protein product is CASSQFIGRNTGELFF.

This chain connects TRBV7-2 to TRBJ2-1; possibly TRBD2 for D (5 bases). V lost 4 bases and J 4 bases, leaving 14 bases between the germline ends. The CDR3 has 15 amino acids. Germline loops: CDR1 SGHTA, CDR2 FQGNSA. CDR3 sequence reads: CASSSHGVDYNEQFF. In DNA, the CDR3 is TGTGCCAGCAGCTCCCACGGGGTGGATTACAATGAGCAGTTCTTC.

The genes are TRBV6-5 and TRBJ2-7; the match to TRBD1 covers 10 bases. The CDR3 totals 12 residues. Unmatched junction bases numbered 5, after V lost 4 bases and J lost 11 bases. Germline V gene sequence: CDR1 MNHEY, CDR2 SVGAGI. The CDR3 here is CASSSRGTGEYF. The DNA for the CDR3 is TGTGCCAGCAGTTCCCGTGGGACAGGGGAGTACTTC.

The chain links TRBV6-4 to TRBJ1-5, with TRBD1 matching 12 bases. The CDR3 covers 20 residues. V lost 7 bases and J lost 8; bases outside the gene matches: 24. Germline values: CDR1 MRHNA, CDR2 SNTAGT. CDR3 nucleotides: TGTGCCAGCACCCCGGAGGGGACAGGGGGCGCAGAAAATATACGGGAGCCCCAGCATTTT. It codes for CASTPEGTGGAENIREPQHF.

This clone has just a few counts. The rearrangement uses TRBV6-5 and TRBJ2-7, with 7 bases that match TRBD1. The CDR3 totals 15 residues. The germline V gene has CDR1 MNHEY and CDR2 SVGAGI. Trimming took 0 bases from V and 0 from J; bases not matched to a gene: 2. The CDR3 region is CASSYSGQFSYEQYF. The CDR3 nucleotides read TGTGCCAGCAGTTACTCGGGACAGTTCTCCTACGAGCAGTACTTC.

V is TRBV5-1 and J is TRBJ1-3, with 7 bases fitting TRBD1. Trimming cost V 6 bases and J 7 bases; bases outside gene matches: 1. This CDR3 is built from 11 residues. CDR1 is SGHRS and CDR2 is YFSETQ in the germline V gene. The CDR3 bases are TGCGCCAGCACGGACAGGAACACCATATATTTT. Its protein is CASTDRNTIYF.

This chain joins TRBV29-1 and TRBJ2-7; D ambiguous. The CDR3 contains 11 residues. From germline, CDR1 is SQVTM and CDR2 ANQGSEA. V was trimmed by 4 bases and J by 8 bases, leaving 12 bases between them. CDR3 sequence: CSVGYSQKQYF. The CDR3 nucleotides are TGCAGCGTTGGGTACAGTCAGAAGCAGTACTTC.

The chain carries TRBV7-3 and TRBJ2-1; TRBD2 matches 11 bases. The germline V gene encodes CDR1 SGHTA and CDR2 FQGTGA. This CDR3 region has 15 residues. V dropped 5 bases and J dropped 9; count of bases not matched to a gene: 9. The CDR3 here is CASSPRLAGLGEQFF. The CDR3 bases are TGTGCCAGCAGCCCCCGACTAGCGGGGTTGGGTGAGCAGTTCTTC.

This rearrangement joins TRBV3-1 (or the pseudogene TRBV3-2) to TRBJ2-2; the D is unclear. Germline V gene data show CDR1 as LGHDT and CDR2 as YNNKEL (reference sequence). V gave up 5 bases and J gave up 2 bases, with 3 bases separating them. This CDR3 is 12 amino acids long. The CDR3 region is CASSYNTGELFF. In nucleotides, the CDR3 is TGTGCCAGCAGCTATAACACCGGGGAGCTGTTTTTT.